Sequencing of this TCR beta chain was carried out in a study of CXCR3-negative and CXCR3-positive naive CD8 T cells. Across the whole study: The TRB read total, approximately 130 million, broke down to about 1.5 +/- 0.3 million reads per library. Study-level results: CXCR3-expressing naive cells carried TRB CDR3s more hydrophobic than those of CXCR3-negative naive cells.

Every CD8+ subset sample held 300,000 flow-sorted cells, done in triplicate. Cells classed as naive CD8+ T cells were CD45RO-CCR7+CD27+CD95-. Remarks on this clonotype: No antigen is known for it.

The study made its TRB cDNA libraries by 5' RACE, adding UMI labels. TCRdb re-called the 5' RACE reads and gives one entry per CDR3 protein, without DNA. The repertoire shows more than 40,000 distinct CDR3 sequences; the top ten hold around 1.4%. Germline assignment: CDR1 MNHNS and CDR2 SASEGT. CDR3 size: 14 residues. The chain carries TRBV6-1 and TRBJ2-3; TCRdb outputs TRBD2, but without DNA this stays unchecked. This clonotype was sampled from a human donor in good health. Some clones in this sample may be carry-over from other donors' samples. Sequencing was carried out using naive CXCR3- CD8+ T cells from blood. Stated subset: CD45RO-CCR7+CD27+CD95- naive CD8+ T cells lacking CXCR3 (TNR3-). CDR3 sequence reads: CASSEGSGSGVQYF.